A single sample gave rise to the 7 T cell receptor beta chains below, sequenced in a study of T cells in Graves' hyperthyroidism and ophthalmopathy (dated by TCRdb to between 2018 and 2020). Libraries were prepared through multiplex PCR. TCRdb records Illumina HiSeq 2000 as the sequencer. TCR beta CDR3 regions were amplified from RNA transcripts. A first-round RT-PCR of the TCR CDR3 used the HTBI primer set with the Qiagen OneStep RT-PCR kit. The public reads were reprocessed in TCRdb via fastp at Q25 and MiXCR, keeping in-frame beta chains. For every CDR3 protein sequence, its rows merge into one entry that carries the most common genes and DNA. This sample holds about 290,000 distinct CDR3 sequences; about 13% were observed only once. The ten largest make up 6.5% to 10% of the sample. Sequencing used blood. These TCRs come from a woman between 40 and 50 years old with Graves' hyperthyroidism.

The V gene is TRBV27, the J gene TRBJ1-6, with 8 bases identical to TRBD1. CDR3 length equals 13 residues. From germline, CDR1 is MNHEY and CDR2 SMNVEV (reference sequence). V dropped 4 bases and J dropped 10; count of bases not matched to a gene: 3. The CDR3 nucleotides are TGTGCCAGCAGTTGGGACAGGCAGTCACCCCTCCACTTT. Its protein product is CASSWDRQSPLHF.

This clonotype was seen ten or more times. The chain combines TRBV6-1 with TRBJ2-4; tentative D call: TRBD1 (5 bases). Germline V gene data show CDR1 as MNHNS and CDR2 as SASEGT. Between the trimmed V and J ends, which lost 6 bases and 9 bases, there was a span of 15 bases. CDR3 length: 13 amino acids. CDR3 residues: CASSPTGQGIQYF. CDR3 in DNA: TGTGCCAGCAGCCCAACCGGTCAGGGCATTCAGTACTTC.

This chain joins TRBV6-1 and TRBJ2-7; perhaps TRBD2 as D (5 bases). The CDR3 loop spans 16 amino acids. Germline V CDR1 and CDR2: MNHNS, SASEGT. Trimming removed 3 bases from V and 0 bases from J, with 15 bases in between. The CDR3 loop is CASSDPTKSSSYEQYF. CDR3 nucleotide sequence: TGTGCCAGCAGTGATCCGACTAAAAGTAGCTCCTACGAGCAGTACTTC.

The sample holds many counts of this clonotype. The gene calls are TRBV3-1 and TRBJ2-7, with no clear D. Between the trimmed V and J ends, which lost 4 bases and 3 bases, there was a span of 13 bases. Germline V gene sequence: CDR1 LGHDT, CDR2 YNNKEL (reference sequence). The CDR3 covers 14 residues. The CDR3 DNA reads TGTGCCAGCAGCCGTGCCGGGTCGGTCTACGAGCAGTACTTC. Amino acid sequence: CASSRAGSVYEQYF.

This clonotype occurred many times. The chain links TRBV7-9 to TRBJ2-1; D call uncertain. Trimming pared 2 bases from V and 0 bases from J, leaving 8 bases between. The CDR3 runs to 15 residues. The V gene's germline CDR1 is SEHNR and CDR2 FQNEAQ (reference sequence). The CDR3 region is CASSLQRSSYNEQFF. CDR3 nucleotides: TGTGCCAGCAGCTTACAGAGGAGCTCCTACAATGAGCAGTTCTTC.

This clonotype was counted ten times or more. The V and J genes are TRBV2 and TRBJ2-7, with 10 bases aligning to TRBD2. The germline CDR1 and CDR2 sequences are SNHLY and FYNNEI. This CDR3 has 15 amino acids. With 3 bases clipped from V and 7 bases from J, the junction kept 9 bases outside the gene matches. CDR3 residues: CASSDGLAGVREQYF. DNA for the CDR3: TGTGCCAGCAGTGACGGCCTAGCGGGAGTGAGGGAGCAGTACTTC.

The V gene is TRBV20-1, the J gene TRBJ1-4; D may be TRBD1 (5 bases). The CDR3 totals 14 residues. The germline gives CDR1 DFQATT, CDR2 SNEGSKA (reference sequence). Trimming stripped 7 bases from V and 4 bases from J, with 16 bases between. The CDR3 sequence is CSVTGGAHNEKLFF. CDR3 nucleotide sequence: TGCAGTGTGACCGGCGGGGCCCATAATGAAAAACTGTTTTTT.